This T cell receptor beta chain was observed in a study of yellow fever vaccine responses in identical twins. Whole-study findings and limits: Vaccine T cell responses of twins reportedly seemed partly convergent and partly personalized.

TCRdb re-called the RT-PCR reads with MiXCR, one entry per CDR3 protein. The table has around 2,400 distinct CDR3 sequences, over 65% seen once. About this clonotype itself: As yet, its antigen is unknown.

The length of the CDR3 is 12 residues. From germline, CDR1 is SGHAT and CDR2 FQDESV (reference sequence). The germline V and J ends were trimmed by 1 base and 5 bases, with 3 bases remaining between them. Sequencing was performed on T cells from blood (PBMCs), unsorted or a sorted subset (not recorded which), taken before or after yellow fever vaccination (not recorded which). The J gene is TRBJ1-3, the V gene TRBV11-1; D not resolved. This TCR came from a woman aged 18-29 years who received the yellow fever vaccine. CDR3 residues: CASSLERNTIYF. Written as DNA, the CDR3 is TGTGCCAGCAGCTTAGAACGAAACACCATATATTTT.